Detailed here is one TCR beta chain. These data come from a study of blood T cell repertoires in COVID-19. Study-level information: Samples taken during acute and convalescent COVID-19 were collected in the United States, Italy and Spain. PBMCs, B-cell-depleted T cells, or T cells provided the cDNA or gDNA that made up the material.

The authors' processing: Estimated nucleated cell counts came from reference gene primer amplification. Sequencing was performed with immunoSEQ multiplex PCR; in TCRdb, only in-frame clones are kept and a portion is missing. For V, J and clone size, that table is used; D and trimming come from the DNA. The table shows 180,000 or so clones, with roughly 85% occurring only once. Germline V CDR1 and CDR2: KGHSH, LQKENI. The CDR3 has 15 amino acids. J was trimmed by 7 bases and V by 3 bases; bases with no gene match: 10. Sequenced input: peripheral blood. The receptor was isolated from a man aged 55-75 years with acute or convalescent COVID-19. This chain links TRBV18 with TRBJ2-7; 9 nucleotides line up with TRBD2. The CDR3 here is CASSPADSGGGEQYF. In DNA, the CDR3 is TGTGCCAGCTCACCCGCTGATAGCGGGGGTGGGGAGCAGTACTTC.